A selection of T cell receptor beta chains follows, all from one sample in a study of cytomegalovirus exposure and HLA in healthy donors. Data came from immunoSEQ multiplex PCR; TCRdb stores just in-frame clones and leaves some out. There are over 150,000 clones in the sample; about 82% occur only once, and about 2.2% lies in the top ten. The material sequenced was PBMCs. These receptors came from a human donor in good health. Both conserved end residues are part of each CDR3. Fields, in order: D gene, V gene, J gene, clone size, CDR3 protein, CDR3 DNA. The D gene is left open where the match is weak. Size is omitted from some rows. Given values are once, few, many or a class for expanded clones.

.,TRBV15,TRBJ2-7,.,CATSRDPNSYEQYF,TGTGCCACCAGCAGAGACCCTAACAGTTACGAGCAGTACTTC
.,TRBV15,TRBJ1-5,.,CATSRGDWWGGNQPQHF,TGTGCCACCAGCAGAGGGGACTGGTGGGGCGGCAATCAGCCCCAGCATTTT
.,TRBV4-1,TRBJ2-7,.,CASSHWGDRHFYEQYF,TGCGCCAGCAGCCACTGGGGGGACCGCCATTTCTACGAGCAGTACTTC
TRBD1,TRBV29-1,TRBJ2-5,.,CSVEDLGGGETQYF,TGCAGCGTTGAAGATCTAGGGGGCGGAGAGACCCAGTACTTC
.,TRBV6-6,TRBJ1-1,.,CASSIQGRRSEAFF,TGTGCCAGCAGCATACAGGGAAGAAGGTCTGAAGCTTTCTTT
TRBD1,TRBV11-2,TRBJ2-7,.,CASSLGGQNYEQYF,TGTGCCAGCAGCTTAGGGGGACAGAACTACGAGCAGTACTTC
TRBD1,TRBV18,TRBJ2-7,once,CASSPGTARGTYEQYF,TGTGCCAGCTCACCAGGGACAGCGAGGGGTACCTACGAGCAGTACTTC
.,TRBV30,TRBJ2-1,.,CAWGEETYNEQFF,TGTGCCTGGGGAGAAGAAACCTACAATGAGCAGTTCTTC
TRBD1,TRBV4-2,TRBJ2-7,.,CASSLGTGQRDEQYF,TGTGCCAGCAGCCTTGGGACAGGGCAGCGCGACGAGCAGTACTTC
.,TRBV14,TRBJ1-5,.,CASSQLDRGVRNQPQHF,TGTGCCAGCAGCCAACTGGACAGAGGGGTTAGGAATCAGCCCCAGCATTTT
.,TRBV7-9,TRBJ2-7,few,CASSLIAVKEQYF,TGTGCCAGCAGCCTAATCGCGGTTAAGGAGCAGTACTTC
TRBD2,TRBV28,TRBJ2-3,.,CASSSTSGRDFTDTQYF,TGTGCCAGCAGTTCGACTAGCGGGAGGGATTTCACAGATACGCAGTATTTT
TRBD1,TRBV6-5,TRBJ1-1,.,CASRHPGTGLTEAFF,TGTGCCAGCAGACACCCCGGGACAGGGTTGACTGAAGCTTTCTTT
.,TRBV19,TRBJ2-3,.,CASRNLGTDTQYF,TGTGCCAGTAGGAACTTAGGCACAGATACGCAGTATTTT
TRBD2,TRBV27,TRBJ2-7,.,CASSLGRTGRTEQYF,TGTGCCAGCAGTCTTGGACGGACCGGGAGGACCGAGCAGTACTTC
TRBD2,TRBV5-1,TRBJ2-7,.,CASSYDRGGDEQYF,TGCGCCAGCAGCTATGACCGGGGGGGGGACGAGCAGTACTTC
.,TRBV6-6,TRBJ1-6,.,CASSREQGENNSPLHF,TGTGCCAGCAGTCGAGAACAGGGAGAGAATAATTCACCCCTCCACTTT
TRBD2,TRBV5-1,TRBJ2-1,once,CASSNPGLAGFNEQFF,TGCGCCAGCAGCAATCCCGGGCTAGCGGGATTCAATGAGCAGTTCTTC
TRBD2,TRBV2,TRBJ2-4,once,CASKGTSGNKNIQYF,TGTGCCAGCAAGGGGACTAGCGGTAACAAAAACATTCAGTACTTC
.,TRBV12-5,TRBJ2-1,.,CASGSGGLYNEQFF,TGTGCTAGTGGTTCGGGCGGGCTGTACAATGAGCAGTTCTTC
.,TRBV5-6,TRBJ2-7,.,CASSPGVGSYEQYF,TGTGCCAGCAGCCCCGGGGTGGGCTCCTACGAGCAGTACTTC
.,TRBV27,TRBJ2-2,once,CASSYQSRGTGLTGELFF,TGTGCCAGCAGCTATCAGAGTCGAGGTACAGGGTTGACCGGGGAGCTGTTTTTT
.,TRBV28,TRBJ2-1,.,CASSLRGNEQFF,TGTGCCAGCAGTTTAAGGGGGAATGAGCAGTTCTTC
TRBD2,TRBV11-2,TRBJ2-7,few,CASSPRTSGRKLEQYF,TGTGCCAGCAGCCCGAGGACTAGCGGGAGGAAGCTCGAGCAGTACTTC
.,TRBV6-1,TRBJ1-2,.,CASLGGFSYGYTF,TGTGCCAGCTTGGGGGGATTTTCGTATGGCTACACCTTC
.,TRBV12-5,TRBJ1-5,.,CASGPFPNQPQHF,TGTGCTAGTGGTCCCTTCCCTAATCAGCCCCAGCATTTT
TRBD1,TRBV15,TRBJ2-7,few,CATSREGQLYEQYF,TGTGCCACCAGCAGAGAGGGACAGCTCTACGAGCAGTACTTC
.,TRBV7-9,TRBJ1-4,.,CASRTTVPGREKLFF,TGTGCCAGCAGAACGACAGTCCCAGGCCGAGAAAAACTGTTTTTT
TRBD1,TRBV6-1,TRBJ1-2,.,CASSPGQGRNGYTF,TGTGCCAGCAGTCCGGGACAGGGGCGTAATGGCTACACCTTC
TRBD1,TRBV5-4,TRBJ2-7,once,CASSFGTGTYEQYF,TGTGCCAGCAGCTTTGGGACAGGGACCTACGAGCAGTACTTC
.,TRBV5-8,TRBJ1-5,.,CASSLGVSSNQPQHF,TGTGCCAGCAGCTTGGGAGTGTCTAGCAATCAGCCCCAGCATTTT
.,TRBV21-1,TRBJ2-3,once,CASSNNRPETKDTDTQYF,TGTGCCAGCAGCAACAATCGTCCCGAGACAAAAGACACAGATACGCAGTATTTT
TRBD2,TRBV11-2,TRBJ2-1,.,CASSSLAGVFWNEQFF,TGTGCCAGCAGCTCCCTAGCGGGGGTCTTTTGGAATGAGCAGTTCTTC
TRBD1,TRBV6-1,TRBJ1-6,.,CASSADRGGSPLHF,TGTGCCAGCAGTGCCGACAGGGGGGGTTCACCCCTCCACTTT
.,TRBV7-9,TRBJ1-1,.,CASSLAQGSITEAFF,TGTGCCAGCAGCTTAGCGCAGGGCTCTATCACTGAAGCTTTCTTT
.,TRBV27,TRBJ1-1,.,CASSYNGNTEAFF,TGTGCCAGCAGTTATAACGGGAACACTGAAGCTTTCTTT
.,TRBV28,TRBJ2-7,.,CASTSRWEQYF,TGTGCCAGCACCTCTCGGTGGGAGCAGTACTTC
TRBD1,TRBV19,TRBJ1-1,few,CASRKPGQGYTEAFF,TGTGCCAGTAGAAAGCCGGGACAGGGGTACACTGAAGCTTTCTTT
.,TRBV27,TRBJ1-1,.,CASSSSGTHHSAFF,TGTGCCAGCAGTTCCTCGGGGACACACCACTCGGCTTTCTTT
.,TRBV19,TRBJ1-1,few,CATKDRANTEAFF,TGTGCCACTAAGGACAGAGCGAACACTGAAGCTTTCTTT
TRBD1,TRBV15,TRBJ2-5,.,CATSQGQNRQTQYF,TGTGCCACCTCACAGGGACAGAACCGGCAGACCCAGTACTTC
TRBD2,TRBV27,TRBJ2-1,.,CASSERLAGVSSNEQFF,TGTGCCAGCAGTGAGAGACTAGCGGGAGTATCCTCCAATGAGCAGTTCTTC
.,TRBV29-1,TRBJ1-2,.,CSVESGSSNYGYTF,TGCAGCGTTGAATCTGGCAGTTCTAACTATGGCTACACCTTC
TRBD1,TRBV2,TRBJ2-7,few,CASSVTGTGMDEQYF,TGTGCCAGCAGCGTTACCGGGACAGGGATGGACGAGCAGTACTTC
.,TRBV14,TRBJ2-1,.,CASSQGVWYNEQFF,TGTGCCAGCAGCCAAGGAGTCTGGTACAATGAGCAGTTCTTC
TRBD1,TRBV19,TRBJ1-2,.,CASSILQQGAEDYGYTF,TGTGCCAGTAGTATCCTACAACAGGGGGCAGAAGACTATGGCTACACCTTC
.,TRBV27,TRBJ2-6,once,CASSLSYVPSGANVLTF,TGTGCCAGCAGTTTATCCTACGTTCCCTCTGGGGCCAACGTCCTGACTTTC
.,TRBV29-1,TRBJ1-2,.,CSVRSAGPFNYGYTF,TGCAGCGTTCGTTCGGCGGGACCCTTTAACTATGGCTACACCTTC
.,TRBV28,TRBJ1-2,.,CASSLGAWTPPRGYTF,TGTGCCAGCAGTTTAGGGGCGTGGACACCTCCAAGGGGCTACACCTTC
TRBD1,TRBV6-1,TRBJ1-6,.,CASSATGGWGSPLHF,TGTGCCAGCAGTGCCACAGGGGGCTGGGGATCACCCCTCCACTTT
.,TRBV19,TRBJ1-1,once,CASRDSPGNTEAFF,TGTGCCAGTAGAGACTCCCCGGGGAACACTGAAGCTTTCTTT
TRBD1,TRBV7-2,TRBJ1-3,.,CASRTGTSGNTIYF,TGTGCCAGCAGGACAGGGACCTCTGGAAACACCATATATTTT
TRBD1,TRBV2,TRBJ2-7,.,CASSSGTGRYEQYF,TGTGCCAGCAGTTCCGGGACAGGTCGCTACGAGCAGTACTTC
.,TRBV2,TRBJ1-1,.,CASKDRFMNTEAFF,TGTGCCAGCAAAGACAGGTTTATGAACACTGAAGCTTTCTTT
TRBD1,TRBV10-3,TRBJ1-6,.,CAIRSGTGGNSPLHF,TGTGCCATCAGGTCCGGGACAGGGGGCAATTCACCCCTCCACTTT
TRBD2,TRBV27,TRBJ2-5,.,CASSLGESSGRDETQYF,TGTGCCAGCAGTTTGGGGGAAAGTAGCGGGAGGGATGAGACCCAGTACTTC
TRBD2,TRBV2,TRBJ2-1,.,CAATEAGEQFF,TGTGCCGCCACCGAAGCGGGGGAGCAGTTCTTC
.,TRBV11-2,TRBJ2-2,.,CASSSLERGSTGELFF,TGTGCCAGCAGCTCCCTAGAGCGAGGGAGCACCGGGGAGCTGTTTTTT
.,TRBV27,TRBJ2-7,.,CASSSQGHSAEQYF,TGTGCCAGCAGTTCCCAGGGGCATTCAGCCGAGCAGTACTTC
.,TRBV7-3,TRBJ1-1,few,CASSSQWNTEAFF,TGTGCCAGCAGCTCACAGTGGAACACTGAAGCTTTCTTT